This is a list of T cell receptor beta chains from one sample in a study of regulatory T cells in long-lasting Graves disease. TCRdb re-called the multiplex PCR reads with MiXCR, one entry per CDR3 protein. Of 360,000 or so distinct CDR3 sequences in the sample, less than 30% were seen once. Sequences were derived from peripheral blood mononuclear cells (PBMCs), sampled when the disease was refractory, from a patient treated with antithyroid drugs. The receptors originated from a middle-aged woman with Graves disease. Each CDR3 is given with its conserved first and last residue. A D gene is named only where the DNA matches it firmly. Size values are once, few and many counts, or a class for expanded clones, and some rows have none.

j_gene: TRBJ2-1
d_gene: -
abundance: few
v_gene: TRBV20-1
CDR3nt: TGCAGTGCTAGTGACCCCTACAATGAGCAGTTCTTC
CDR3aa: CSASDPYNEQFF

j_gene: TRBJ2-7
d_gene: -
abundance: -
v_gene: TRBV24-1
CDR3nt: TGTGCCACCAGTGGTTTAGGGTACGAGCAGTACTTC
CDR3aa: CATSGLGYEQYF

j_gene: TRBJ1-1
d_gene: -
abundance: many
v_gene: TRBV12-3/TRBV12-4
CDR3nt: TGTGCCAGCAGTCCCCAGATGAACACTGAAGCTTTCTTT
CDR3aa: CASSPQMNTEAFF

j_gene: TRBJ2-7
d_gene: -
abundance: many
v_gene: TRBV28
CDR3nt: TGTGCCAGCAGTTTACTCCGGTCGGCCTACGAGCAGTACTTC
CDR3aa: CASSLLRSAYEQYF

j_gene: TRBJ2-7
d_gene: -
abundance: many
v_gene: TRBV6-5
CDR3nt: TGTGCCAGCAGTTACTCGAGTCCCTACGAGCAGTACTTC
CDR3aa: CASSYSSPYEQYF

j_gene: TRBJ2-5
d_gene: TRBD1
abundance: many
v_gene: TRBV11-1
CDR3nt: TGTGCCAGCAGCCTACGACAACAGGGGGGGACCCAGTACTTC
CDR3aa: CASSLRQQGGTQYF

j_gene: TRBJ2-3
d_gene: -
abundance: -
v_gene: TRBV19
CDR3nt: TGTGCCAGTAGTAGGGGGTACACAGATACGCAGTATTTT
CDR3aa: CASSRGYTDTQYF

j_gene: TRBJ2-7
d_gene: -
abundance: many
v_gene: TRBV11-2
CDR3nt: TGTGCCAGCAGCTTAGGGAACAGCTACGAGCAGTACTTC
CDR3aa: CASSLGNSYEQYF

j_gene: TRBJ2-5
d_gene: -
abundance: many
v_gene: TRBV5-1
CDR3nt: TGCGCCAGCAGCTTGGGTGGATTCCAAGAGACCCAGTACTTC
CDR3aa: CASSLGGFQETQYF

j_gene: TRBJ1-2
d_gene: TRBD1
abundance: many
v_gene: TRBV7-8
CDR3nt: TGTGCCAGCAGCACAGGGGGAGCTTTCTATGGCTACACCTTC
CDR3aa: CASSTGGAFYGYTF

j_gene: TRBJ2-7
d_gene: -
abundance: -
v_gene: TRBV28
CDR3nt: TGTGCCACCGGGGCCGTCTACGAGCAGTACTTC
CDR3aa: CATGAVYEQYF

j_gene: TRBJ2-7
d_gene: TRBD1
abundance: many
v_gene: TRBV12-3/TRBV12-4
CDR3nt: TGTGCCAGCAGTTTTCAGGGGGCGCTGGAGCAGTACTTC
CDR3aa: CASSFQGALEQYF

j_gene: TRBJ1-3
d_gene: -
abundance: few
v_gene: TRBV14
CDR3nt: TGTGCCAGCAGCCAAGAAGGCCAAAAGGCAGGAAGAAACACCATATATTTT
CDR3aa: CASSQEGQKAGRNTIYF

j_gene: TRBJ2-4
d_gene: -
abundance: -
v_gene: TRBV27
CDR3nt: TGTGCCAGCAGTTTATGGCGGGGGCAGGGAGGAGAGACCGAGTACTTC
CDR3aa: CASSLWRGQGGETEYF

j_gene: TRBJ2-1
d_gene: TRBD2
abundance: -
v_gene: TRBV7-2
CDR3nt: TGTGCCAGCAGCACACTAGCGGGAGGGCCCGGGCAGTTCTTC
CDR3aa: CASSTLAGGPGQFF

j_gene: TRBJ2-7
d_gene: -
abundance: -
v_gene: TRBV5-1
CDR3nt: TGCGCCAGCAGCTTTCTTGGGGACGAGCAGTACTTC
CDR3aa: CASSFLGDEQYF

j_gene: TRBJ1-5
d_gene: TRBD1
abundance: few
v_gene: TRBV24-1
CDR3nt: TGTGCCACCAGTGAATCCGGGACAGGGGGTAGTCGACAGCCCCAGCATTTT
CDR3aa: CATSESGTGGSRQPQHF

j_gene: TRBJ1-2
d_gene: TRBD1
abundance: many
v_gene: TRBV12-3/TRBV12-4
CDR3nt: TGTGCCAGCAGTCCCAGGGGGGACTATGGCTACACCTTC
CDR3aa: CASSPRGDYGYTF

j_gene: TRBJ1-1
d_gene: -
abundance: many
v_gene: TRBV28
CDR3nt: TGTGCCAGCCTGGGGCTCGCCGACACTGAAGCTTTCTTT
CDR3aa: CASLGLADTEAFF

j_gene: TRBJ1-3
d_gene: -
abundance: many
v_gene: TRBV5-1
CDR3nt: TGCGCCAGCAGCCGCGGGACAACTGGAAACACCATATATTTT
CDR3aa: CASSRGTTGNTIYF

j_gene: TRBJ2-3
d_gene: -
abundance: -
v_gene: TRBV6-5
CDR3nt: TGTGCCAGCAGTTACTCGACGGTGGATACGCAGTATTTT
CDR3aa: CASSYSTVDTQYF

j_gene: TRBJ1-1
d_gene: -
abundance: many
v_gene: TRBV11-2
CDR3nt: TGTGCCAGCAGCTTCGCGGGAGGGGAAGCTTTCTTT
CDR3aa: CASSFAGGEAFF

j_gene: TRBJ1-2
d_gene: -
abundance: -
v_gene: TRBV2
CDR3nt: TGTGCCAGCACAGCCAGGGCCCTCTATGGCTACACCTTC
CDR3aa: CASTARALYGYTF

j_gene: TRBJ1-3
d_gene: -
abundance: few
v_gene: TRBV13
CDR3nt: TGTGCCAGCAGCTTAGGCGAAACGGCCGGAAACACCATATATTTT
CDR3aa: CASSLGETAGNTIYF

j_gene: TRBJ2-2
d_gene: TRBD1
abundance: -
v_gene: TRBV5-6
CDR3nt: TGTGCCAGCAGCTGGGGTCTGGGGACAGAGAACACCGGGGAGCTGTTTTTT
CDR3aa: CASSWGLGTENTGELFF

j_gene: TRBJ2-2
d_gene: -
abundance: -
v_gene: TRBV5-6
CDR3nt: TGTGCCAGCAGCCCTCTGGTGCTAGCGACGAACACCGGGGAGCTGTTTTTT
CDR3aa: CASSPLVLATNTGELFF

j_gene: TRBJ1-4
d_gene: TRBD1
abundance: -
v_gene: TRBV2
CDR3nt: TGTGCCAGCAGTGAGGACAGGGACTGGGAAAAACTGTTTTTT
CDR3aa: CASSEDRDWEKLFF

j_gene: TRBJ1-1
d_gene: -
abundance: -
v_gene: TRBV7-9
CDR3nt: TGTGCCAGCAGCTTTGCGGGAACGAAGGACACTGAAGCTTTCTTT
CDR3aa: CASSFAGTKDTEAFF

j_gene: TRBJ2-7
d_gene: -
abundance: many
v_gene: TRBV28
CDR3nt: TGTGCCAGCAGCCTTAACAGGGTAGCGCAGTACTTC
CDR3aa: CASSLNRVAQYF

j_gene: TRBJ2-6
d_gene: TRBD1
abundance: many
v_gene: TRBV6-1
CDR3nt: TGTGCCAGCAGGCCCCGACAGGGGGCGGCTGGGGCCAACGTCCTGACTTTC
CDR3aa: CASRPRQGAAGANVLTF

j_gene: TRBJ2-7
d_gene: TRBD2
abundance: few
v_gene: TRBV12-3/TRBV12-4
CDR3nt: TGTGCCAGCAGTCCCGGACTAGCGGGAGACAGGGGCGAGCAGTACTTC
CDR3aa: CASSPGLAGDRGEQYF

j_gene: TRBJ2-7
d_gene: -
abundance: once
v_gene: TRBV2
CDR3nt: TGTGCCAGCGGGACACCGTTCTACGAGCAGTACTTC
CDR3aa: CASGTPFYEQYF

j_gene: TRBJ1-6
d_gene: -
abundance: -
v_gene: TRBV20-1
CDR3nt: TGCAGTGCTAGAAAAGGGGGTTCACCCCTCCACTTT
CDR3aa: CSARKGGSPLHF

j_gene: TRBJ2-1
d_gene: -
abundance: -
v_gene: TRBV28
CDR3nt: TGTGCCAGCAGTCCCTACCAGCAACTACTTCTTTACAATGAGCAGTTCTTC
CDR3aa: CASSPYQQLLLYNEQFF

j_gene: TRBJ1-5
d_gene: TRBD1
abundance: -
v_gene: TRBV20-1
CDR3nt: TGCAGTGCCCTGGACAGGGATCCCCCCAATCAGCCCCAGCATTTT
CDR3aa: CSALDRDPPNQPQHF

j_gene: TRBJ1-4
d_gene: -
abundance: -
v_gene: TRBV14
CDR3nt: TGTGCCAGCAGCCACCGGACAACTAATGAAAAACTGTTTTTT
CDR3aa: CASSHRTTNEKLFF

j_gene: TRBJ1-1
d_gene: -
abundance: few
v_gene: TRBV20-1
CDR3nt: TGCAGCATACCCTCCCATCGGACCTCGAGCACTGAAGCTTTCTTT
CDR3aa: CSIPSHRTSSTEAFF

j_gene: TRBJ2-7
d_gene: -
abundance: many
v_gene: TRBV10-3
CDR3nt: TGTGCCATCGGGGACGGTACCTACGAGCAGTACTTC
CDR3aa: CAIGDGTYEQYF

j_gene: TRBJ1-1
d_gene: -
abundance: few
v_gene: TRBV19
CDR3nt: TGTGCCAGTAGTATGGGGAGACTGGTGAACACTGAAGCTTTCTTT
CDR3aa: CASSMGRLVNTEAFF

j_gene: TRBJ2-7
d_gene: -
abundance: many
v_gene: TRBV7-2
CDR3nt: TGTGCCAGCAGCCCTACGTCAGTCTACGAGCAGTACTTC
CDR3aa: CASSPTSVYEQYF